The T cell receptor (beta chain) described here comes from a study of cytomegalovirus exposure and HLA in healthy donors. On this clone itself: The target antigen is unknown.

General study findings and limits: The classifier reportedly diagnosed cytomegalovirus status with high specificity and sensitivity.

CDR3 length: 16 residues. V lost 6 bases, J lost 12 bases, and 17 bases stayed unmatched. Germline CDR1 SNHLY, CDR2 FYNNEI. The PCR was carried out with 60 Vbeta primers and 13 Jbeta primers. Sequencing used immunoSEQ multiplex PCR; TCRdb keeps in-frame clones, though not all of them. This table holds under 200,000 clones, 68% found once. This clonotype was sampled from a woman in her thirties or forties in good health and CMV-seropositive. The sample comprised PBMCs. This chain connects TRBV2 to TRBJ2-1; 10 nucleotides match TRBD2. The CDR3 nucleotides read TGTGCCAGCAGCCGGACCGGACTAGCGGAGGGGCTGGGGCAGTTCTTC. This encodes CASSRTGLAEGLGQFF.